This T cell receptor beta chain stems from a study of radiotherapy plus CTLA-4 blockade in lung cancer. Overall study: Objective responses emerged in 18% of patients, and over 30% attained disease control.

Sequencing used immunoSEQ multiplex PCR; TCRdb keeps in-frame clones, though not all of them. This sample has 75,000 to 95,000 clones, with 72% found just once. The germline CDR1 and CDR2 sequences are MNHEY and SVGAGI. This CDR3 comprises 14 residues. V was trimmed by 2 bases and J by 2 bases, leaving 9 bases between them. Details on this clone: Its antigen is not identified.

Whole-study findings and limits: Response, reportedly, was best predicted by interferon-beta along with early blood T cell clone dynamics. TCR clones originating in tumors grew in number in blood after radiotherapy plus ipilimumab.

The chain recombines TRBV6-5 with TRBJ2-5; D not certain. The TCR comes from a human donor with non-small cell lung cancer that progressed on radiotherapy plus ipilimumab. Sequencing was performed on peripheral blood, taken from a patient treated with radiotherapy plus ipilimumab. This CDR3 reads CASSYGYAQETQYF. The CDR3 coding sequence is TGTGCCAGCAGTTACGGCTACGCTCAAGAGACCCAGTACTTC.